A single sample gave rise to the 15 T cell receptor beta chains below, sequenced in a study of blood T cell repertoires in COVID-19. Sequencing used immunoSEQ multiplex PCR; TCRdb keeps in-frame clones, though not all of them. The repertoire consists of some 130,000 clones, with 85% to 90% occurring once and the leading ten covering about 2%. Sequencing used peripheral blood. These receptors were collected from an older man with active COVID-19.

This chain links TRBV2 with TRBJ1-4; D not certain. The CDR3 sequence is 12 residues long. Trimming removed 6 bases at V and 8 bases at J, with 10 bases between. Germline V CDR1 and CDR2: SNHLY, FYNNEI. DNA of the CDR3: TGTGCCAGCAGGAGGGTCGGGGAAAAACTGTTTTTT. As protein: CASRRVGEKLFF.

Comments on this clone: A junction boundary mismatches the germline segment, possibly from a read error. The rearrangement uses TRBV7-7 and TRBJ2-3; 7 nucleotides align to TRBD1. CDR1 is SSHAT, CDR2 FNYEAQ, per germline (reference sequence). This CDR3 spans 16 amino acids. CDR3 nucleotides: TGTGCTAGCAGCGCTAACCCGGACAGGAAAACAGATACGCAGTATTTT. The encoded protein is CASSANPDRKTDTQYF.

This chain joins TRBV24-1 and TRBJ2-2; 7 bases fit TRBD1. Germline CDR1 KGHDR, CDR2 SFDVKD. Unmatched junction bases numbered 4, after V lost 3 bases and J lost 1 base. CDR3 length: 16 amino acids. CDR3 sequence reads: CATSDRRDRNTGELFF. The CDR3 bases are TGTGCCACCAGTGATCGCCGGGACAGGAACACCGGGGAGCTGTTTTTT.

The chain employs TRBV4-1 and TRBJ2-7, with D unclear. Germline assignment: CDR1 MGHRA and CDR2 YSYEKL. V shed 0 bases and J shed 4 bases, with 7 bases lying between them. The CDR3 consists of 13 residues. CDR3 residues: CASSQDYSYEQYF. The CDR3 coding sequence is TGCGCCAGCAGCCAAGATTACAGTTACGAGCAGTACTTC.

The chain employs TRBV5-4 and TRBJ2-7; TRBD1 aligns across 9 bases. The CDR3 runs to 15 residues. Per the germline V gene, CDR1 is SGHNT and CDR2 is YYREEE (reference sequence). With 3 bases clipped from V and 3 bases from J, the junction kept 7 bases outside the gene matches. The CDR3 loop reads CASSSPGQGLYEQYF. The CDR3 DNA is TGTGCCAGCAGCTCACCGGGACAGGGCCTCTACGAGCAGTACTTC. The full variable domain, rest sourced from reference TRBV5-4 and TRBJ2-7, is ETGVTQSPTHLIKTRGQQVTLRCSSQSGHNTVSWYQQALGQGPQFIFQYYREEENGRGNFPPRFSGLQFPNYSSELNVNALELDDSALYLCASSSPGQGLYEQYFGPGTRLTVT.

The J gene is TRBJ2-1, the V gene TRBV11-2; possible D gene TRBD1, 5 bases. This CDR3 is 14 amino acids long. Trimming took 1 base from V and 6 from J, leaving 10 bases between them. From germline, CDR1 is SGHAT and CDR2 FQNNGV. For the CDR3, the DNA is TGTGCCAGCAGCTTAGGGACAAAGGCCAATGAGCAGTTCTTC. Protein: CASSLGTKANEQFF.

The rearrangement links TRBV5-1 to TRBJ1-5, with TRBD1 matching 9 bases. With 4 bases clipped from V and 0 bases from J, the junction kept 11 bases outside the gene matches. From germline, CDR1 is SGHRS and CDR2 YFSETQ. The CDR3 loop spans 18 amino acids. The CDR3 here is CASSPGTGSPYSNQPQHF. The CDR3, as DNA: TGCGCCAGCAGCCCCGGGACAGGGTCTCCTTATAGCAATCAGCCCCAGCATTTT.

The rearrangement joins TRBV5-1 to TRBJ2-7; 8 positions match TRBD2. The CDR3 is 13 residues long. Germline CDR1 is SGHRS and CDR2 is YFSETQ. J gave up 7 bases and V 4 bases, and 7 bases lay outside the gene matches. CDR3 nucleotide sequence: TGCGCCAGCAGCGGAGCGGGAGTGGGTGAGCAGTACTTC. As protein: CASSGAGVGEQYF.

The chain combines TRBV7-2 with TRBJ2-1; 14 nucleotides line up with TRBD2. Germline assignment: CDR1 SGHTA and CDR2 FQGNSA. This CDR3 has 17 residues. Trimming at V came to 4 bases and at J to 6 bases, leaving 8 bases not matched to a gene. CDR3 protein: CASSSEGTSGSGNEQFF. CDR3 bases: TGTGCCAGCAGCTCTGAGGGGACTAGCGGGAGCGGCAATGAGCAGTTCTTC.

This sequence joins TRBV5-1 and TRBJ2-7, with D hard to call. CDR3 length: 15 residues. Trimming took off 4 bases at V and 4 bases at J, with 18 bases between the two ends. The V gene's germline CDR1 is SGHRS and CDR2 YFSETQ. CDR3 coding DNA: TGCGCCAGCAGCCCTGGCAGGTTCCAAAAGTACGAGCAGTACTTC. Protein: CASSPGRFQKYEQYF.

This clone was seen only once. The CDR3 DNA reads as TGTGCCAGCAGTCCCCACACTAGCGGGAGGGCCAACGAGCAGTACTTC. Protein sequence: CASSPHTSGRANEQYF. The rearrangement joins TRBV28 to TRBJ2-7; 13 bases align to TRBD2. Trimming removed 5 bases from V and 5 bases from J; junction bases left unmatched: 9. The CDR3 covers 16 residues. Per germline, CDR1 MDHEN and CDR2 SYDVKM.

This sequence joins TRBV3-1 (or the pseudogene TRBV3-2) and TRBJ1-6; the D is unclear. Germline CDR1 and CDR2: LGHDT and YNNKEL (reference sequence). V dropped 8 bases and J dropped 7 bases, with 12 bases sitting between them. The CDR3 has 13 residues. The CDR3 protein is CASALEPNSPLHF. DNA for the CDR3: TGTGCCAGCGCCCTGGAGCCCAATTCACCCCTCCACTTT.

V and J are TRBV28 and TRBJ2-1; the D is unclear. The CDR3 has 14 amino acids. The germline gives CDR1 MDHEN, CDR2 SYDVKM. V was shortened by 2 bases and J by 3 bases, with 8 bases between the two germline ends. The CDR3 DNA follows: TGTGCCAGCAGTTTAAGCGATTTCTACAATGAGCAGTTCTTC. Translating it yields CASSLSDFYNEQFF.

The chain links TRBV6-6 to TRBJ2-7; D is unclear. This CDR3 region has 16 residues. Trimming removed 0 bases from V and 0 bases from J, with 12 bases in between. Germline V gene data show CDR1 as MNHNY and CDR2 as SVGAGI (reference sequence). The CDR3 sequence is CASSYSTTRSSYEQYF. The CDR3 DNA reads TGTGCCAGCAGTTACTCGACCACGAGGAGCTCCTACGAGCAGTACTTC.

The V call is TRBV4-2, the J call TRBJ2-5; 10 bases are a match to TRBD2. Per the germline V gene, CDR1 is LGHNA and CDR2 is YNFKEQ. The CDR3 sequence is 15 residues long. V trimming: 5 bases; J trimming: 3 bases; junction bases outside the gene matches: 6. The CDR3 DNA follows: TGTGCCAGCAGCAGAAGCCTAGCGGGAGAAGAGACCCAGTACTTC. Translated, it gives CASSRSLAGEETQYF.